Listed here are 10 T cell receptor beta chains from one sample, sequenced in a study of somatic mutations in cytotoxic T cells in rheumatoid arthritis. The table came from immunoSEQ multiplex PCR; TCRdb's copy has only in-frame clones and leaves some out. The data hold approximately 16,000 clones, with over 60% observed a single time. Sequencing was performed on CD8+ T cells sorted from blood. The receptors were sampled from an adult with rheumatoid arthritis.

The V call is TRBV13, the J call TRBJ2-3; no clear D. The CDR3 is made up of 12 amino acids. The germline V gene has CDR1 PRHDT and CDR2 FYEKMQ (reference sequence). V dropped 1 base and J dropped 5 bases, with 4 bases sitting between them. The CDR3: CASSLVGDTQYF. The CDR3 nucleotides read TGTGCCAGCAGCTTAGTGGGAGATACGCAGTATTTT.

A single count supports this clone. The V call is TRBV4-2, the J call TRBJ2-1; TRBD1 or TRBD2 may be the D gene (5 bases each). The CDR3 has 17 residues. V was clipped by 0 bases and J by 3 bases, with 15 bases between them. In germline, CDR1 is LGHNA, CDR2 YNFKEQ. The CDR3 DNA reads as TGTGCCAGCAGCCAAGATCCGGGGAGAGGGGTCTACAATGAGCAGTTCTTC. Translation gives CASSQDPGRGVYNEQFF.

V usage is TRBV4-2 and J usage is TRBJ2-7; the D gene could be TRBD1 or TRBD2 (5 bases each). V was shortened by 3 bases and J by 2 bases, with 5 bases between the two germline ends. The germline CDR1 and CDR2 sequences are LGHNA and YNFKEQ. CDR3 length: 12 amino acids. The CDR3 region has the DNA TGTGCCAGCAGCCAGGGGGCCTACGAGCAGTACTTC. Its translation is CASSQGAYEQYF.

V gene TRBV7-9 combines with J gene TRBJ1-2; D ambiguous. Trimming shortened V by 2 bases and J by 3 bases, and 10 bases separated the two germline ends. CDR1 is SEHNR and CDR2 is FQNEAQ in the germline V gene (reference sequence). This CDR3 is built from 14 residues. In DNA, the CDR3 is TGTGCCAGCAGCTTACGGCCGCGGGACTATGGCTACACCTTC. Protein sequence: CASSLRPRDYGYTF.

The genes are TRBV30 and TRBJ1-6; 9 bases map to TRBD1. J lost 7 bases, V lost 5 bases, and 6 bases had no gene match. Germline lookup yields CDR1 GTSNPN and CDR2 SVGIG (reference sequence). The CDR3 runs to 14 residues. This CDR3 reads CAWVGTGLNSPLHF. CDR3 in DNA: TGTGCCTGGGTCGGGACAGGGTTGAATTCACCCCTCCACTTT.

The rearrangement uses TRBV29-1 and TRBJ2-7; tentative D call: TRBD2 (5 bases). This CDR3 is 12 amino acids long. V lost 3 bases and J 3 bases, leaving 9 bases between the germline ends. Per germline, CDR1 SQVTM and CDR2 ANQGSEA. CDR3 coding DNA: TGCAGCGTTGAGGGCCGGGGCTACGAGCAGTACTTC. This sequence encodes CSVEGRGYEQYF.

This sequence joins TRBV11-2 and TRBJ2-2; 10 bases line up with TRBD2. Germline V gene data show CDR1 as SGHAT and CDR2 as FQNNGV. Trimming cost V 2 bases and J 5 bases; bases outside gene matches: 5. This CDR3 is built from 16 residues. CDR3 sequence: CASSLPLAGATGELFF. In nucleotides, the CDR3 is TGTGCCAGCAGCTTACCGCTAGCGGGGGCAACCGGGGAGCTGTTTTTT.

V and J are TRBV11-2 and TRBJ1-1; unclear D gene. The CDR3 totals 14 residues. The germline V and J ends were trimmed by 2 bases and 6 bases, with 13 bases remaining between them. From germline, CDR1 is SGHAT and CDR2 FQNNGV. CDR3 bases: TGTGCCAGCAGCTTATCCCCCGCGACTTCTGAAGCTTTCTTT. Translating it yields CASSLSPATSEAFF.

The chain employs TRBV11-2 and TRBJ1-6, with 7 bases aligning to TRBD1. CDR3 length equals 15 residues. V shed 8 bases, J shed 5 bases, and the junction held 9 bases outside the gene matches. Germline V gives CDR1 SGHAT, CDR2 FQNNGV. CDR3 residues: CASFPGGTHNSPLHF. CDR3 nucleotide sequence: TGTGCCAGCTTTCCAGGGGGAACCCATAATTCACCCCTCCACTTT.

This chain joins TRBV4-1 and TRBJ1-6; D is unresolved. The CDR3 totals 14 residues. CDR1 and CDR2 (germline): MGHRA, YSYEKL. Trimming shortened V by 4 bases and J by 5 bases, and 9 bases separated the two germline ends. The CDR3 region has the DNA TGCGCCAGCAGCCTGACTCTTGATAATTCACCCCTCCACTTT. Amino acids: CASSLTLDNSPLHF.